This entry lists 10 T cell receptor beta chains sequenced from one sample in a study of T cell repertoires in cytomegalovirus infection. TCRdb processed the reads anew with MiXCR; each CDR3 protein has one entry. The table has about 920,000 distinct CDR3 sequences, less than 40% seen once. These receptors lack a known antigen. The source was cultured CD8+ T cells from PBMCs, collected from culture after CMV antigen stimulation. These receptors were obtained from a human donor in good health (CMV status not recorded). Some clones in this sample may be carry-over from other donors' samples.

This clonotype was observed a few times. V and J are TRBV6-5 and TRBJ2-2; 9 nucleotides match TRBD1. This CDR3 region has 16 residues. The germline gives CDR1 MNHEY, CDR2 SVGAGI. Trimming removed 2 bases from V and 0 bases from J; junction bases left unmatched: 1. CDR3 DNA sequence: TGTGCCAGCAGTTACGGGACAGGGACGAACACCGGGGAGCTGTTTTTT. It encodes CASSYGTGTNTGELFF.

The rearrangement joins TRBV27 to TRBJ1-4; 8 positions match TRBD1. The CDR3 has 14 amino acids. CDR1 is MNHEY, CDR2 SMNVEV, per germline (reference sequence). The V segment lost 3 bases and the J segment 7 bases; nucleotides outside the gene matches: 4. CDR3 sequence: CASSFHRGAEKLFF. As DNA, the CDR3 is TGTGCCAGCAGTTTCCACAGGGGGGCTGAAAAACTGTTTTTT.

This chain joins TRBV6-5 and TRBJ2-2; weak D call: TRBD2 (5 bases). This CDR3 region has 18 residues. Between the trimmed V and J ends, which lost 2 bases and 3 bases, there was a span of 19 bases. Germline values: CDR1 MNHEY, CDR2 SVGAGI. The CDR3 DNA reads TGTGCCAGCAGTTACGCGAGGTCGGAGGTGCGGGACACCGGGGAGCTGTTTTTT. This gives the protein CASSYARSEVRDTGELFF.

This clonotype turned up a few times. The chain recombines TRBV4-1 with TRBJ2-7; D tentatively fits TRBD1 or TRBD2 (5 bases each). The germline V gene has CDR1 MGHRA and CDR2 YSYEKL. The germline V and J ends were trimmed by 0 bases and 4 bases, with 7 bases remaining between them. This CDR3 has 13 amino acids. This CDR3 is CASSQEWGYEQYV. For the CDR3, the DNA is TGCGCCAGCAGCCAAGAATGGGGGTACGAGCAGTACGTC.

This clonotype was observed a few times. This chain connects TRBV7-9 to TRBJ2-1, with 8 positions matching TRBD1. There are 15 residues in the CDR3. The V gene's germline CDR1 is SEHNR and CDR2 FQNEAQ (reference sequence). V shed 4 bases, J shed 6 bases, and the junction held 8 bases outside the gene matches. CDR3 sequence reads: CASSSDRVRGNEQFF. The CDR3 DNA reads TGTGCCAGCAGCTCGGACAGGGTCAGGGGCAATGAGCAGTTCTTC.

This clonotype came up many times. The CDR3 nucleotides read TGTGCCAGCAGCCCAGGGGAGGGTGCCTATGGCTACACCTTC. Amino acids: CASSPGEGAYGYTF. The chain has TRBV7-6 and TRBJ1-2, with a possible D match to TRBD1 (6 bases). In germline, CDR1 is SGHVS, CDR2 FNYEAQ. With 5 bases removed from V and 4 bases from J, the gap between germline ends came to 14 bases. The CDR3 totals 14 residues.

This clonotype turned up a few times. The chain carries TRBV7-9 and TRBJ1-3; 7 bases match TRBD1. The V gene's germline CDR1 is SEHNR and CDR2 FQNEAQ (reference sequence). The CDR3 is 16 residues long. V gave up 5 bases and J gave up 2 bases; unmatched junction bases: 9. Written as DNA, the CDR3 is TGTGCCAGCAGCCCCCGGACAGGTGCTACTGGAAACACCATATATTTT. Its protein product is CASSPRTGATGNTIYF.

This clonotype was counted many times. The rearrangement uses TRBV7-2 and TRBJ2-3; D is perhaps TRBD2 (5 bases). Trimming cost V 3 bases and J 6 bases, with 16 bases left between them. CDR1 and CDR2 from the germline V gene are SGHTA and FQGNSA. The CDR3 extends over 15 amino acids. The CDR3 loop is CASSFRGRRGDTQYF. Written as DNA, the CDR3 is TGTGCCAGCAGCTTTCGGGGTCGAAGAGGGGATACGCAGTATTTT.

This rearrangement joins TRBV12-3 or TRBV12-4 to TRBJ2-1, with 8 positions matching TRBD1. V shed 8 bases, J shed 9 bases, and the junction held 3 bases outside the gene matches. The CDR3 sequence is 11 residues long. CDR3 sequence reads: CASRQGSEQFF. CDR3 DNA sequence: TGTGCCAGCCGACAGGGGTCTGAGCAGTTCTTC.

V gene TRBV6-4 combines with J gene TRBJ2-1; D may be TRBD2 (6 bases). CDR3 length: 15 residues. CDR1 is MRHNA and CDR2 is SNTAGT in the germline V gene. Trimming cost V 0 bases and J 6 bases, with 12 bases left between them. CDR3 protein: CASSDSAGTLNEQFF. CDR3 DNA sequence: TGTGCCAGCAGTGACTCAGCGGGCACTCTCAATGAGCAGTTCTTC.